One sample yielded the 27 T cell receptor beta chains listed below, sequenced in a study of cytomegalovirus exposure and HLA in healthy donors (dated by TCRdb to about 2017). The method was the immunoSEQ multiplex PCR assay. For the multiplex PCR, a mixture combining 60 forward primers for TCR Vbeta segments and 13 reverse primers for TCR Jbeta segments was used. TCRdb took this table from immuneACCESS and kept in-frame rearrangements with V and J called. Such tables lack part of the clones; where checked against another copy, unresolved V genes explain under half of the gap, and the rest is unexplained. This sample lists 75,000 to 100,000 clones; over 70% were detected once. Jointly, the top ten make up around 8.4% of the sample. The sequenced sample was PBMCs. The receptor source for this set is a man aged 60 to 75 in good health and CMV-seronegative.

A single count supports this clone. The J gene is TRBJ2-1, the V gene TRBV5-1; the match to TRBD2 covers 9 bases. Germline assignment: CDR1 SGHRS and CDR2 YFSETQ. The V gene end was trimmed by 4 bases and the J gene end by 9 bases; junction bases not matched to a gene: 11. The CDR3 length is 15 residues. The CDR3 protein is CASSAAGGPLAEQFF. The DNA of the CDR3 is TGCGCCAGCAGCGCCGCGGGAGGGCCTTTGGCTGAGCAGTTCTTC.

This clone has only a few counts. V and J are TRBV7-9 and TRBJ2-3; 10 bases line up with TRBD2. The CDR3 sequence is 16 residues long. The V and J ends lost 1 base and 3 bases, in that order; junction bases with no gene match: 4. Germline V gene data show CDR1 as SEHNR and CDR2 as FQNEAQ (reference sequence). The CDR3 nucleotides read TGTGCCAGCAGCTTAGATCTAGCGGGAGTGACAGATACGCAGTATTTT. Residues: CASSLDLAGVTDTQYF.

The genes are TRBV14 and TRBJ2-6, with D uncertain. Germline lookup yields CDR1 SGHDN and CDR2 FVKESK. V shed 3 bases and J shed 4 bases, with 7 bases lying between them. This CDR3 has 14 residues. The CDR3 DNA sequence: TGTGCCAGCAGCCATTCCCCAGGGGCCAACGTCCTGACTTTC. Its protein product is CASSHSPGANVLTF.

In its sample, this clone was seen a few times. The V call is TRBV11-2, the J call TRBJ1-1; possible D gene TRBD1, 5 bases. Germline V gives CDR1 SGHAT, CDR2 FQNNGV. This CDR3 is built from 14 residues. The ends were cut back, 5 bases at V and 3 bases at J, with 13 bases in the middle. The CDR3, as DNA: TGTGCCAGCAGCCCGACAGCTACGGACACTGAAGCTTTCTTT. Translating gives CASSPTATDTEAFF.

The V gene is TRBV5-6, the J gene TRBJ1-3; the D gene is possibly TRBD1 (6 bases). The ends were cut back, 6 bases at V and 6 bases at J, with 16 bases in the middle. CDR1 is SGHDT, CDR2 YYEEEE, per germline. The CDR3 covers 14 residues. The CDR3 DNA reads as TGTGCCAGCACCTCCCCGGGGGGCGAAAACACCATATATTTT. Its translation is CASTSPGGENTIYF.

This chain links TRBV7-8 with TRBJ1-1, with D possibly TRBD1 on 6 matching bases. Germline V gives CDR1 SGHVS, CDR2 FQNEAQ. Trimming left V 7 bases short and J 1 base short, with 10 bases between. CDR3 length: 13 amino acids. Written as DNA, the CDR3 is TGTGCCAGCACCCTAGGGGGGAACACTGAAGCTTTCTTT. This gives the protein CASTLGGNTEAFF.

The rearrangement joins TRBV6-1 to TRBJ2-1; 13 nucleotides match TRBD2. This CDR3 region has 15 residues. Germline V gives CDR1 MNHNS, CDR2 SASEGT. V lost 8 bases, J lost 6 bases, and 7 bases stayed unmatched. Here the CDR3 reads CASRSLAGGPNEQFF. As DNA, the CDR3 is TGTGCCAGCCGGTCACTAGCGGGAGGGCCCAATGAGCAGTTCTTC.

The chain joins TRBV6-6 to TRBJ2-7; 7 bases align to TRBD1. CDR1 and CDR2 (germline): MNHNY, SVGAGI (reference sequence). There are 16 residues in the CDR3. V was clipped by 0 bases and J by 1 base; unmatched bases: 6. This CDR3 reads CASSYSRTGESYEQYF. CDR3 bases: TGTGCCAGCAGTTACTCTCGCACAGGGGAATCCTACGAGCAGTACTTC.

CDR3: CASSQDLQPSGSPLHF. The DNA for the CDR3 is TGCGCCAGCAGCCAAGATCTACAGCCTTCTGGTTCACCCCTCCACTTT. The chain has TRBV4-3 and TRBJ1-6; D call uncertain. The CDR3 loop spans 16 amino acids. The V end lost 0 bases, the J end lost 9 bases, and 15 bases lay between the germline ends. CDR1 is LGHNA, CDR2 YSLEER, per germline.

CDR3 region: CAWSRDRGATSNYGYTF. The CDR3 DNA follows: TGTGCCTGGAGCCGGGACAGGGGCGCAACTTCTAACTATGGCTACACCTTC. V is TRBV30 and J is TRBJ1-2; TRBD1 matches at 10 bases. The V gene end was trimmed by 3 bases and the J gene end by 0 bases; junction bases not matched to a gene: 10. This CDR3 is 17 amino acids long. Germline lookup yields CDR1 GTSNPN and CDR2 SVGIG (reference sequence).

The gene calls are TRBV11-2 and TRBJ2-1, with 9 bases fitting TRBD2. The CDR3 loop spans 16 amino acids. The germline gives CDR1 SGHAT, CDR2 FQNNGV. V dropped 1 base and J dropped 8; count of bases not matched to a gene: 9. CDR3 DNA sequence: TGTGCCAGCAGCTTAGTCAGTCTAGCGGGGATGGATGAGCAGTTCTTC. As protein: CASSLVSLAGMDEQFF. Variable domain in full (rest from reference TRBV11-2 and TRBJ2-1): EAGVAQSPRYKIIEKRQSVAFWCNPISGHATLYWYQQILGQGPKLLIQFQNNGVVDDSQLPKDRFSAERLKGVDSTLKIQPAKLEDSAVYLCASSLVSLAGMDEQFFGPGTRLTVL.

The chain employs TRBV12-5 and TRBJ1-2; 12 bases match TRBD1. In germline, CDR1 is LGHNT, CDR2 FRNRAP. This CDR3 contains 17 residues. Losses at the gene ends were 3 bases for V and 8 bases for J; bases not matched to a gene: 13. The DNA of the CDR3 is TGTGCTAGTGGTTTACGGGACAGGGGGCAAGGTGACTTCGGCTACACCTTC. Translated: CASGLRDRGQGDFGYTF.

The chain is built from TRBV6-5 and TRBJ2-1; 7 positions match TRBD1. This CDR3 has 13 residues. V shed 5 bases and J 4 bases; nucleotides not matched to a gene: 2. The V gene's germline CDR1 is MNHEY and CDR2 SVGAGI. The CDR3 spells CASSRGQYNEQFF. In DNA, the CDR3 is TGTGCCAGCAGTCGGGGACAGTACAATGAGCAGTTCTTC.

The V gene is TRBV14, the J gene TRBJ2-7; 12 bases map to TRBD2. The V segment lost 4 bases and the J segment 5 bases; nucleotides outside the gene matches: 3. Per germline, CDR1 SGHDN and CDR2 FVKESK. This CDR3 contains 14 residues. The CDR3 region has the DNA TGTGCCAGCAGCCGGGCTAGCGGGAGGGACGAGCAGTACTTC. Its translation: CASSRASGRDEQYF.

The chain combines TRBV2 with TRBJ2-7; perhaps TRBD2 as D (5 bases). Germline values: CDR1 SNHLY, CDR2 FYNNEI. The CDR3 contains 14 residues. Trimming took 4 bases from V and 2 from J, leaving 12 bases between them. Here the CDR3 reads CASSGTTRPYEQYF. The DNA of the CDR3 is TGTGCCAGCAGTGGCACCACTAGACCCTACGAGCAGTACTTC.

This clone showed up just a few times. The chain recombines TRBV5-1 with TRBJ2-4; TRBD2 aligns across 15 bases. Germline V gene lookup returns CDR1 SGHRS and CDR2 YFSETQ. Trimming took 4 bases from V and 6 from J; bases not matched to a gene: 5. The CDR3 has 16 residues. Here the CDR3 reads CASSTGLAGGTNIQYF. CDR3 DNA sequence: TGCGCCAGCAGCACGGGACTAGCGGGAGGCACAAACATTCAGTACTTC.

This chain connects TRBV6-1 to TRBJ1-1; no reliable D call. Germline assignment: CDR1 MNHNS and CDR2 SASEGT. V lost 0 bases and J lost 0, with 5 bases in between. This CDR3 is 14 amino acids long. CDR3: CASSEAYLNTEAFF. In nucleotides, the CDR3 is TGTGCCAGCAGTGAAGCGTACTTGAACACTGAAGCTTTCTTT.

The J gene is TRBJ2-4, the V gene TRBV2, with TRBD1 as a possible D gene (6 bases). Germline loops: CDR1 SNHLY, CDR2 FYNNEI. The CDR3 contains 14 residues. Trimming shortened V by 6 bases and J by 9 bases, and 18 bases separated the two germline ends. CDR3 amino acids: CASRATGISGIQYF. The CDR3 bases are TGTGCCAGCAGAGCGACAGGTATCAGTGGCATTCAGTACTTC.

The CDR3 here is CSASPTDTQYF. CDR3 nucleotides: TGCAGTGCGAGCCCAACAGATACGCAGTATTTT. The genes are TRBV20-1 and TRBJ2-3; D ambiguous. Trimming removed 6 bases at V and 3 bases at J, with 7 bases between. Germline V gene data show CDR1 as DFQATT and CDR2 as SNEGSKA (reference sequence). The CDR3 spans 11 residues.

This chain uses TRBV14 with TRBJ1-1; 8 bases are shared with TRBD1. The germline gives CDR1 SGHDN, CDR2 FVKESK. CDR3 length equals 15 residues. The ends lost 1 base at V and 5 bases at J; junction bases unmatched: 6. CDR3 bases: TGTGCCAGCAGCCAAGTCGGACAGGGTGGAACTGAAGCTTTCTTT. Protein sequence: CASSQVGQGGTEAFF.

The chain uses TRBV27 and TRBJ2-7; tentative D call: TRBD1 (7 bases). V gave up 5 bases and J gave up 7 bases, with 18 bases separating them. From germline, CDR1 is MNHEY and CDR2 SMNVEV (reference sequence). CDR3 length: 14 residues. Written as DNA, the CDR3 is TGTGCCAGCAGTCGGATCGACTCAGGGGGGGAGCAGTACTTC. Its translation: CASSRIDSGGEQYF.

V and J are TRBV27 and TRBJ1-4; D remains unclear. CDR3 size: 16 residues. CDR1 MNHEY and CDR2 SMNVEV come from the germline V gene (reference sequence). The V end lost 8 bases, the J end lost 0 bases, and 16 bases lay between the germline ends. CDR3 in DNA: TGTGCCAGCTCCGCTGGTGGCACCCCAACTAATGAAAAACTGTTTTTT. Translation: CASSAGGTPTNEKLFF.

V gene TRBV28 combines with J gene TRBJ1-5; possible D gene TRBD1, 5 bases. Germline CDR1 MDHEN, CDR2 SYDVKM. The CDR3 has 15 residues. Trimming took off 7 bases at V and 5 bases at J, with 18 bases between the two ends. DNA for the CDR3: TGTGCCAGCACTCCTATGCGACAAGGGGATCAGCCCCAGCATTTT. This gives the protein CASTPMRQGDQPQHF.

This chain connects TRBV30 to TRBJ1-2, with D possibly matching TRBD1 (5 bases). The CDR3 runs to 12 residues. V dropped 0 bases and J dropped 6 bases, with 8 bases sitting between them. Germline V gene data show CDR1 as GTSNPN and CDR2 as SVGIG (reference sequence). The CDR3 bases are TGTGCCTGGAGTGTGGGGCCACATGGCTACACCTTC. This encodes CAWSVGPHGYTF.

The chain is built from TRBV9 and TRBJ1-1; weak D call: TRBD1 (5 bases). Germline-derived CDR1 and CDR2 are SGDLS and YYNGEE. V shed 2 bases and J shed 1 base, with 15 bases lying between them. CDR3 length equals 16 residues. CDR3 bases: TGTGCCAGCAGCGTCGGGGGAGTGGGGCGGAACACTGAAGCTTTCTTT. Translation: CASSVGGVGRNTEAFF.

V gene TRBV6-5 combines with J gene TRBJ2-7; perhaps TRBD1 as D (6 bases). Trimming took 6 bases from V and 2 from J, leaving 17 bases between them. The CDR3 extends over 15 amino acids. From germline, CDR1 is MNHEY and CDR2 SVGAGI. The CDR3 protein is CASSRALDSTYEQYF. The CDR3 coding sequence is TGTGCCAGCAGCCGAGCTTTGGACAGCACCTACGAGCAGTACTTC.

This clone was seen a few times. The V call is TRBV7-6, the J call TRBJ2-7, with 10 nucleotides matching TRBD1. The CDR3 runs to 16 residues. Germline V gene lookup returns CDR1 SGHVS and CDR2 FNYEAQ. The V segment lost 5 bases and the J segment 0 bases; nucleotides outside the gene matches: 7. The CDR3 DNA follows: TGTGCCAGCAGCCCCTTCTGGACAGGGGGCTCCTACGAGCAGTACTTC. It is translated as CASSPFWTGGSYEQYF.